The clone carrying this T cell receptor beta chain has more than one count but fewer than ten. Its antigen remains unknown. This entry belongs to a study of cytomegalovirus exposure and HLA in healthy donors. Study-wide results and caveats: Later work associated over 15,000 TCR beta sequences with HLA alleles at 0.05 false discovery rate. V- and J-gene trimming in TCR beta was tied to a missense DCLRE1C variant by an analysis performed later.

Use of 60 Vbeta and 13 Jbeta primers characterized the PCR. Assay: immunoSEQ multiplex PCR; the TCRdb copy retains only in-frame clones and omits some. The sample yields under 200,000 clones, more than 70% seen once. The V gene end was trimmed by 1 base and the J gene end by 7 bases; junction bases not matched to a gene: 16. CDR1 and CDR2 (germline): LNHDA, SQIVND (reference sequence). The CDR3 covers 18 residues. The clonotype originates from a boy aged 5 to 17 in good health and CMV-seronegative. The rearrangement uses TRBV19 and TRBJ1-5, with 7 bases aligning to TRBD1. Sequenced input: PBMCs. This CDR3 reads CASSIGKRQGIFPQPQHF. CDR3 bases: TGTGCCAGTAGTATAGGTAAACGACAGGGAATTTTTCCGCAGCCCCAGCATTTT.